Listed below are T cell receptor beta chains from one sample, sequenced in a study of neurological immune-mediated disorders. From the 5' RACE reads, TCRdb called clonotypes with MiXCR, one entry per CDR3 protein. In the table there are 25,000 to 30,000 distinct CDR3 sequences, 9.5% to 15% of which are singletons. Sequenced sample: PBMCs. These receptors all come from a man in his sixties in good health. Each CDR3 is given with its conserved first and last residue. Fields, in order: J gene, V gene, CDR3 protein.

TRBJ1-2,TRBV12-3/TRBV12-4,CASSLWGQADYGYTF
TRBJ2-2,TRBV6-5,CASSILRLYLNTGELFF
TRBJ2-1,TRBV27,CASGDTGYNEQFF
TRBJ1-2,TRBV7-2,CASSPPGGLAGIGANYGYTF
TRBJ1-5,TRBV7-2,CASSFQRGEPQHF
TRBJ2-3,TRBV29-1,CSVGFRGPDTQYF
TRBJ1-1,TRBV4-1,CASSQDPGGNTEAFF
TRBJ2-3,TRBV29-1,CSAKRASGRQTDTQYF
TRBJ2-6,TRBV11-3,CASSFPTPGGSGANVLTF
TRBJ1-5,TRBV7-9,CASSLAGGAGFQPQHF
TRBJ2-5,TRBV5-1,CASKKSGWATETQYF
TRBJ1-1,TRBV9,CASSFFGSDLPSEAFF
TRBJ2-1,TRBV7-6,CASSLAPDPQSEQFF
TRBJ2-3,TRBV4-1,CASSQEGVRGGRTDTQYF
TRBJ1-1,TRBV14,CASSSTRVF
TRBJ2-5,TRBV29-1,CSVVSGNRQETQYF
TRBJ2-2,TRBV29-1,CSVGANANTGELFF
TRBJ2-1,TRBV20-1,CSAHRPRANEQFF
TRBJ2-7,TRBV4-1,CASSQEWWSYEQYF
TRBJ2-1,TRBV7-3,CASSIRTQREQFF
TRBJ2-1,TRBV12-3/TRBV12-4,CASSLRPTLYNEQLF
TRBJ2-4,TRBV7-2,CASSTRTGANIQYF
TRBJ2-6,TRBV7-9,CASSRAGANVLTF
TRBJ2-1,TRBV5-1,CASRRDGQQFF
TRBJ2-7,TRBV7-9,CASSPGTGVVHEQYF